This T cell receptor (beta chain) was recovered during a study of CD8+ T cells in alopecia areata. Once RNA had been extracted, it was reverse transcribed into cDNA to act as the sequencing template. The data were produced by immunoSEQ multiplex PCR, yet TCRdb's version contains in-frame clones alone and is incomplete. The sample lists 200,000 to 250,000 clones, about three fifths occurring once. V shed 3 bases and J shed 2 bases, with 15 bases lying between them. The germline CDR1 and CDR2 sequences are SGHNT and YYREEE (reference sequence). This CDR3 region has 17 residues. The V gene is TRBV5-4, the J gene TRBJ2-6; D may be TRBD1 (6 bases). The sample was CD4+ T cells sorted from blood, taken at week 0. The TCR originated in a human donor with alopecia areata. The CDR3 DNA is TGTGCCAGCAGCTCGGACAGCCGAGGTACTGGGGCCAACGTCCTGACTTTC. Translated: CASSSDSRGTGANVLTF.